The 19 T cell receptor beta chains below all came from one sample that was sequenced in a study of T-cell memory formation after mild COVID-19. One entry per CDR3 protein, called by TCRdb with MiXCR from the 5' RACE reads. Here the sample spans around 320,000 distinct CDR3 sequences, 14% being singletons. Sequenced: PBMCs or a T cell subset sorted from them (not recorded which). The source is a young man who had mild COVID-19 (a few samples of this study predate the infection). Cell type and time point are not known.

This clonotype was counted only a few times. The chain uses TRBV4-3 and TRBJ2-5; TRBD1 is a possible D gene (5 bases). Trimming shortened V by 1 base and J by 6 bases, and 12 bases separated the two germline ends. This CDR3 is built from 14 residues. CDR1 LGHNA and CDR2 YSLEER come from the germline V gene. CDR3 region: CASSQADVGQTQYF. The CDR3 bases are TGCGCCAGCAGCCAAGCCGACGTGGGGCAGACCCAGTACTTC.

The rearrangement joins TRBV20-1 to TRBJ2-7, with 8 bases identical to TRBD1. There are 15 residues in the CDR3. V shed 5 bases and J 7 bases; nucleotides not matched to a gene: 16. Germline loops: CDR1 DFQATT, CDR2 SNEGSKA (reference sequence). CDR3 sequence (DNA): TGCAGTGCTCGGGACAGGCTACTACAACGGTGGGAGCAGTACTTC. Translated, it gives CSARDRLLQRWEQYF.

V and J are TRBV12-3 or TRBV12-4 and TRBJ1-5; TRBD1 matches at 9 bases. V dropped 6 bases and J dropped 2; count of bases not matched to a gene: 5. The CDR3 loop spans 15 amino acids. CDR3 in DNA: TGTGCCAGCAGCGCAACAGGGGGCGGCAATCAGCCCCAGCATTTT. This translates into CASSATGGGNQPQHF.

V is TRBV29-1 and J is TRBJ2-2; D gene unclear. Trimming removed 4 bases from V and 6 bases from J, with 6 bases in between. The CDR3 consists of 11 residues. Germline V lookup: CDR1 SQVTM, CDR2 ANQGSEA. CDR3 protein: CSVGEAGELFF. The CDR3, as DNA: TGCAGCGTTGGCGAGGCCGGGGAGCTGTTTTTT.

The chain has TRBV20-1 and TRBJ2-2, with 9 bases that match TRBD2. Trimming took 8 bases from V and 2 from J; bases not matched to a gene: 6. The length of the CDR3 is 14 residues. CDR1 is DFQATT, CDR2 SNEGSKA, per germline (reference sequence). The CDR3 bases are TGCAGTCTAGGACTAGCGCTAAACACCGGGGAGCTGTTTTTT. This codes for CSLGLALNTGELFF.

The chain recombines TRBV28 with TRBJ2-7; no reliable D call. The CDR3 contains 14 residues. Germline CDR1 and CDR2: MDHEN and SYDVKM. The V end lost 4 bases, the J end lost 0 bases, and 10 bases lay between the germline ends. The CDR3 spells CASSSRVSSYEQYV. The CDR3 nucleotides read TGTGCCAGCAGTTCCAGAGTTAGCTCCTACGAGCAGTACGTC.

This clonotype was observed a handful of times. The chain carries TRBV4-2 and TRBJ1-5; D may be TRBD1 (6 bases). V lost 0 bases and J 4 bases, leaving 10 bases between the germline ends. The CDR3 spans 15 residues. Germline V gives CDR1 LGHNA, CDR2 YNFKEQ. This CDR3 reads CASSQESQGNQPQHF. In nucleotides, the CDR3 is TGTGCCAGCAGCCAAGAATCACAGGGAAATCAGCCCCAGCATTTT.

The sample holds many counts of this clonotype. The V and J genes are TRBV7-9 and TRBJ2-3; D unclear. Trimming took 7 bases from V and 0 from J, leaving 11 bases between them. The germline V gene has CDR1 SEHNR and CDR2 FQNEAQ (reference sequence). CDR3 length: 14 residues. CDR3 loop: CASTPDWSTDTQYF. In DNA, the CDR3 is TGTGCCAGCACCCCCGACTGGAGCACAGATACGCAGTATTTT.

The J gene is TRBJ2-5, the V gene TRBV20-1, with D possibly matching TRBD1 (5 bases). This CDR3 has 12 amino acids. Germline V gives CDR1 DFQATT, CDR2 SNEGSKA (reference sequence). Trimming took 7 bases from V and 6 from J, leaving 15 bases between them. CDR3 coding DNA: TGCAGTGATAATAGGGGCACGAAGACCCAGTACTTC. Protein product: CSDNRGTKTQYF.

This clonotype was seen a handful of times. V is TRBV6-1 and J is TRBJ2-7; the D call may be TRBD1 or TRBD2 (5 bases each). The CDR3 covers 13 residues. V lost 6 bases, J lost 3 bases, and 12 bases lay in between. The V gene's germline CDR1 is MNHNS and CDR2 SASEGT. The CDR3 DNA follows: TGTGCCAGCAGCTTGGGACGGTTCTACGAGCAGTACTTC. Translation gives CASSLGRFYEQYF.

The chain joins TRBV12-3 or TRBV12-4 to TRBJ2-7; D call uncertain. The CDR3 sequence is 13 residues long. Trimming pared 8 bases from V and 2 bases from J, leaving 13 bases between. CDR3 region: CASGFSGTYEQYF. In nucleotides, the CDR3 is TGTGCCAGCGGCTTCTCCGGAACCTACGAGCAGTACTTC.

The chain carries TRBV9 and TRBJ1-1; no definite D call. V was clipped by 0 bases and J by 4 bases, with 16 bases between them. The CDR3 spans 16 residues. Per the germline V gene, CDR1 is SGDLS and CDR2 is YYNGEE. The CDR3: CASSVASHPVRTEAFF. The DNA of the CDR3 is TGTGCCAGCAGCGTAGCTAGCCACCCAGTACGCACTGAAGCTTTCTTT. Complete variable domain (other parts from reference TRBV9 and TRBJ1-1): DSGVTQTPKHLITATGQRVTLRCSPRSGDLSVYWYQQSLDQGLQFLIQYYNGEERAKGNILERFSAQQFPDLHSELNLSSLELGDSALYFCASSVASHPVRTEAFFGQGTRLTVV.

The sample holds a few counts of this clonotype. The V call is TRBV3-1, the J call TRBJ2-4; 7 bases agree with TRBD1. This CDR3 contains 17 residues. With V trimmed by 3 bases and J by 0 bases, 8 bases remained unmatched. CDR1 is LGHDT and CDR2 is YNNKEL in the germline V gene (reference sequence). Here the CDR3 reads CASSHWDSSRAKNIQYF. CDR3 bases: TGTGCCAGCAGCCATTGGGACAGTTCGAGAGCCAAAAACATTCAGTACTTC.

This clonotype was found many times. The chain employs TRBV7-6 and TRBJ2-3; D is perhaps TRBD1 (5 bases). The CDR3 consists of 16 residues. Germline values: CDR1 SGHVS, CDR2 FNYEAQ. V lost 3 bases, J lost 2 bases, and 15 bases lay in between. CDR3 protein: CASSFLDSDVTDTQYF. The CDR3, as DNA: TGTGCCAGCAGCTTTCTCGACAGCGATGTCACAGATACGCAGTATTTT.

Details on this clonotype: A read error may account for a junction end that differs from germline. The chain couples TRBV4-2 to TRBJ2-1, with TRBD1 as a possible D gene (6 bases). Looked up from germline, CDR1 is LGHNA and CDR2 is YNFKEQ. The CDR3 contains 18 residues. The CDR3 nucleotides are TGTGCCAGCGGCCAAGATTGGCCCACAGGGTGGGAAGACAATGAGCAGTTCTTC. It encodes CASGQDWPTGWEDNEQFF.

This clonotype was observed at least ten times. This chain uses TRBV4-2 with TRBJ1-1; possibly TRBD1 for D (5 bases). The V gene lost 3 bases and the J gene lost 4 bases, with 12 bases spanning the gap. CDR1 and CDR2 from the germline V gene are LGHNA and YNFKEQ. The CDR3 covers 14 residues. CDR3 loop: CASSHLSGGTEAFF. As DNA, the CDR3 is TGTGCCAGCAGCCACCTAAGCGGGGGCACTGAAGCTTTCTTT.

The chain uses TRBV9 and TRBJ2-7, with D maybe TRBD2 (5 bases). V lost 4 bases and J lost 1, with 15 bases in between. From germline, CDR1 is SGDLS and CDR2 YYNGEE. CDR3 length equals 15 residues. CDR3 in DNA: TGTGCCAGCAGCATTTCGACGGGGAGTTCCTACGAGCAGTACGTC. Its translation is CASSISTGSSYEQYV.

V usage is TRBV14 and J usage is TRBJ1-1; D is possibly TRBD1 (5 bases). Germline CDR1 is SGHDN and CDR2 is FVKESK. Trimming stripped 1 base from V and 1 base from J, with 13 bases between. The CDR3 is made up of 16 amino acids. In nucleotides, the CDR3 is TGTGCCAGCAGCCAAGGCCGGTGGGGCCGGAACACTGAAGCTTTCTTT. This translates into CASSQGRWGRNTEAFF.

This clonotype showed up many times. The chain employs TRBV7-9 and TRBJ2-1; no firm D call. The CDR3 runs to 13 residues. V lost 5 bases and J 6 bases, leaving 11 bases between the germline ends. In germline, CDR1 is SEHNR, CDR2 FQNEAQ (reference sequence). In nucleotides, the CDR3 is TGTGCCAGCAGCCTAGGCACGGGCAATGAGCAGTTCTTC. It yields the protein CASSLGTGNEQFF.